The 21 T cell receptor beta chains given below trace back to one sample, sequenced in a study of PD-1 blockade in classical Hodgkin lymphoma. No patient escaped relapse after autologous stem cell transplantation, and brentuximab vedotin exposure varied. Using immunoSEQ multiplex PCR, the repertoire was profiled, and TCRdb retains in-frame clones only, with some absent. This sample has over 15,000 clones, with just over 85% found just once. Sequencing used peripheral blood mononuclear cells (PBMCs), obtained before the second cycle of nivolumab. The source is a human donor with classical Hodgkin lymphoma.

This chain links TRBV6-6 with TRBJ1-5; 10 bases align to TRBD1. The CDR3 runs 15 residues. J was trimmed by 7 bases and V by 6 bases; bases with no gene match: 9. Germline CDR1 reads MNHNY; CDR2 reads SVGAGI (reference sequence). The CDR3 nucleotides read TGTGCCAGCAGCCCGACCAAGACAGGGGGCCAGCCCCAGCATTTT. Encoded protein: CASSPTKTGGQPQHF.

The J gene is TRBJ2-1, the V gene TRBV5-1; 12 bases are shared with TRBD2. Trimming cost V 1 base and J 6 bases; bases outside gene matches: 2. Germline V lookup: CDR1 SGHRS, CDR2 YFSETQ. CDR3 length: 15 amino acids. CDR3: CASSLTSGGLNEQFF. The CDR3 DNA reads TGCGCCAGCAGCTTGACTAGCGGGGGGCTCAATGAGCAGTTCTTC.

The CDR3 sequence: CARAPRDRVSYEQYF. The CDR3 DNA reads TGCGCCAGGGCTCCTCGGGACAGGGTATCCTACGAGCAGTACTTC. The chain links TRBV10-2 to TRBJ2-7, with 9 nucleotides matching TRBD1. Trimming removed 9 bases from V and 1 base from J; junction bases left unmatched: 10. The CDR3 runs 15 residues. Germline CDR1 WSHSY, CDR2 SAAADI.

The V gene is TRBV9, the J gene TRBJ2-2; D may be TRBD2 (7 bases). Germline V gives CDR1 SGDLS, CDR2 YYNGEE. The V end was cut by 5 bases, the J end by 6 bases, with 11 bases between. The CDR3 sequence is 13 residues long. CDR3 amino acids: CASRSGGSGELFF. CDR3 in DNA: TGTGCCAGCAGATCGGGGGGCTCCGGGGAGCTGTTTTTT.

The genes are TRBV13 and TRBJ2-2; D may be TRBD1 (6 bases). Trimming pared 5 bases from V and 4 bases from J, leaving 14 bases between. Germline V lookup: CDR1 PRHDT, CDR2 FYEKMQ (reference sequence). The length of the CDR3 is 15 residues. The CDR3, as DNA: TGTGCCAGCAGCGCCAGGGGTGAGGGCACCGGGGAGCTGTTTTTT. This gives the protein CASSARGEGTGELFF.

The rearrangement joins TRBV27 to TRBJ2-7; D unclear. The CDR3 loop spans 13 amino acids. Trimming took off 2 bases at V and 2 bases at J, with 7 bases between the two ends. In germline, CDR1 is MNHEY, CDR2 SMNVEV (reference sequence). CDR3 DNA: TGTGCCAGCAGTTTACGGCAGGCCTACGAGCAGTACTTC. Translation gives CASSLRQAYEQYF.

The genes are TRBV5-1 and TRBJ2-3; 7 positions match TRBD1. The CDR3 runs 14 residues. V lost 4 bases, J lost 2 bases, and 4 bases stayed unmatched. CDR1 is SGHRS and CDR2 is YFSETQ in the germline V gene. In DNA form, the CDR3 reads TGCGCCAGCAGCCCGGGACAGTTCACAGATACGCAGTATTTT. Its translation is CASSPGQFTDTQYF.

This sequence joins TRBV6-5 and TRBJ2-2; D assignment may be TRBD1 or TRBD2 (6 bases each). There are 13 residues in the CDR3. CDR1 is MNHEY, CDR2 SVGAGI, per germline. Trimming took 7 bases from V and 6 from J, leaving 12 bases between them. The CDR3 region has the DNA TGTGCCAGCAAAAACAGGGAGGCCGGGGAGCTGTTTTTT. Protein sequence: CASKNREAGELFF.

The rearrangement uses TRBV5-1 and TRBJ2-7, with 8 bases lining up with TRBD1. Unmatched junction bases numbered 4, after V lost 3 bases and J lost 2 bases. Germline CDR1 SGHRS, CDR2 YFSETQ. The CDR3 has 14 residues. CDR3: CASSSEQGAYEQYF. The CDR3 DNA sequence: TGCGCCAGCAGCTCCGAACAGGGGGCCTACGAGCAGTACTTC. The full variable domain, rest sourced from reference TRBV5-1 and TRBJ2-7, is KAGVTQTPRYLIKTRGQQVTLSCSPISGHRSVSWYQQTPGQGLQFLFEYFSETQRNKGNFPGRFSGRQFSNSRSEMNVSTLELGDSALYLCASSSEQGAYEQYFGPGTRLTVT.

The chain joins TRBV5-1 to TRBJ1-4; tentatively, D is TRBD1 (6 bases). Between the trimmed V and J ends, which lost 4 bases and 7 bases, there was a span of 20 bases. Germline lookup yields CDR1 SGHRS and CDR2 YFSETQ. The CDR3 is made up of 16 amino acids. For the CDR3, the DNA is TGCGCCAGCAGCCCTGGCGTGGGGGGCCAGAGTGAAAAACTGTTTTTT. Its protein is CASSPGVGGQSEKLFF.

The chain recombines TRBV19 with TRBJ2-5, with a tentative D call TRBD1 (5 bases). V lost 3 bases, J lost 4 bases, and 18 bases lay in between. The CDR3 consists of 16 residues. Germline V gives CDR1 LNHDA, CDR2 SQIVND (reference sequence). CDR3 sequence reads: CASSMGFGNTGETQYF. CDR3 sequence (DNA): TGTGCCAGTAGTATGGGTTTCGGCAACACAGGAGAGACCCAGTACTTC.

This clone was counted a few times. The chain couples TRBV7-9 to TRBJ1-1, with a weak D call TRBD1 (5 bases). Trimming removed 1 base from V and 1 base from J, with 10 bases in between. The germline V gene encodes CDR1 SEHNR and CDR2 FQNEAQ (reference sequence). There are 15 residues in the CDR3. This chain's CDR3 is CASSLDQGWNTEAFF. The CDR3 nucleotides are TGTGCCAGCAGCTTAGACCAGGGATGGAACACTGAAGCTTTCTTT.

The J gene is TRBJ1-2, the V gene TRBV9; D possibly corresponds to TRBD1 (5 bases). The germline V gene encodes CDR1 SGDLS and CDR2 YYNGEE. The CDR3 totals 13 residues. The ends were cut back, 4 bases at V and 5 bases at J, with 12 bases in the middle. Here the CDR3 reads CASSPGTLYGYTF. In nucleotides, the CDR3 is TGTGCCAGCAGCCCCGGGACGCTATATGGCTACACCTTC.

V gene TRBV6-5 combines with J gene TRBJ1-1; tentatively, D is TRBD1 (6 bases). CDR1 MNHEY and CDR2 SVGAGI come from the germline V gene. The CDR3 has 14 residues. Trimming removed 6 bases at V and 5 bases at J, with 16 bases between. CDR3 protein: CASSLTGTGTEAFF. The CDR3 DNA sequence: TGTGCCAGCAGCCTGACAGGAACGGGAACTGAAGCTTTCTTT.

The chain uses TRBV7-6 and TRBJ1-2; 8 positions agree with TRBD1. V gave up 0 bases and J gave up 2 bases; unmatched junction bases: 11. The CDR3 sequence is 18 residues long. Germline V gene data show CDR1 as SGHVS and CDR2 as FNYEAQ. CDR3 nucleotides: TGTGCCAGCAGCTTAGCGTTAGGGGAAGGACAGGGCAACTATGGCTACACCTTC. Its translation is CASSLALGEGQGNYGYTF.

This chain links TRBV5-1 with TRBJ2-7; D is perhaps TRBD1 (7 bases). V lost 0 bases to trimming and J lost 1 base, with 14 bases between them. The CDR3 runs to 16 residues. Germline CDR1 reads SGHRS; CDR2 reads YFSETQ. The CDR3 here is CASSLAFSGGSYEQYF. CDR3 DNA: TGCGCCAGCAGCTTGGCCTTCTCAGGGGGGTCCTACGAGCAGTACTTC.

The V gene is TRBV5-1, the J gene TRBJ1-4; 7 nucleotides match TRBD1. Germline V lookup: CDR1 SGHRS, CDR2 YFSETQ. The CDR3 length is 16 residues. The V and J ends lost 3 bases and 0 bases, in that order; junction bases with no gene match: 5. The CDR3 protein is CASSSAGGATNEKLFF. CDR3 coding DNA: TGCGCCAGCAGCTCCGCAGGGGGGGCAACTAATGAAAAACTGTTTTTT. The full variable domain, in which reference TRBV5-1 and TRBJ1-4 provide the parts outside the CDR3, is KAGVTQTPRYLIKTRGQQVTLSCSPISGHRSVSWYQQTPGQGLQFLFEYFSETQRNKGNFPGRFSGRQFSNSRSEMNVSTLELGDSALYLCASSSAGGATNEKLFFGSGTQLSVL.

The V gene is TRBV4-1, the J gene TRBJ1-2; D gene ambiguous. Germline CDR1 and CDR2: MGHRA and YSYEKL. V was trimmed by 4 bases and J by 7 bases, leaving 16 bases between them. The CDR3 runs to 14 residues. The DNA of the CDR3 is TGCGCCAGCAGCCCAAGGATGGACTTTTCTGGCTACACCTTC. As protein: CASSPRMDFSGYTF.

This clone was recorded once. In DNA, the CDR3 is TGCGCCAGCGGCATGGACAGCGACACAGATACGCAGTATTTT. Translation gives CASGMDSDTDTQYF. The chain uses TRBV5-1 and TRBJ2-3; D perhaps matches TRBD1 (6 bases). The CDR3 has 14 amino acids. V lost 7 bases and J 2 bases, leaving 14 bases between the germline ends. Germline V gives CDR1 SGHRS, CDR2 YFSETQ.

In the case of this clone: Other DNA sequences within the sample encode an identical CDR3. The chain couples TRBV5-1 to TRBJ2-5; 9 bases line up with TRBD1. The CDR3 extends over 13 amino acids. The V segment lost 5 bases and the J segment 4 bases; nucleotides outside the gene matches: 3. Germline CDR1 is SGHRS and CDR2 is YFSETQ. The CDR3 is CASRQGAGETQYF. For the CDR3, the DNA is TGCGCCAGCAGACAGGGGGCGGGAGAGACCCAGTACTTC.

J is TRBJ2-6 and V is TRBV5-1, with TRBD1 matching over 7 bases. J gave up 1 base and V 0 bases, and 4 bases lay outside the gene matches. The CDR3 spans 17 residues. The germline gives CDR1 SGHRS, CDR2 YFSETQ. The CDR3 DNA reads TGCGCCAGCAGCTTGGGACAGGGATCATCTGGGGCCAACGTCCTGACTTTC. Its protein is CASSLGQGSSGANVLTF. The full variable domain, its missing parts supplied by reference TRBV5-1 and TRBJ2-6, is KAGVTQTPRYLIKTRGQQVTLSCSPISGHRSVSWYQQTPGQGLQFLFEYFSETQRNKGNFPGRFSGRQFSNSRSEMNVSTLELGDSALYLCASSLGQGSSGANVLTFGAGSRLTVL.